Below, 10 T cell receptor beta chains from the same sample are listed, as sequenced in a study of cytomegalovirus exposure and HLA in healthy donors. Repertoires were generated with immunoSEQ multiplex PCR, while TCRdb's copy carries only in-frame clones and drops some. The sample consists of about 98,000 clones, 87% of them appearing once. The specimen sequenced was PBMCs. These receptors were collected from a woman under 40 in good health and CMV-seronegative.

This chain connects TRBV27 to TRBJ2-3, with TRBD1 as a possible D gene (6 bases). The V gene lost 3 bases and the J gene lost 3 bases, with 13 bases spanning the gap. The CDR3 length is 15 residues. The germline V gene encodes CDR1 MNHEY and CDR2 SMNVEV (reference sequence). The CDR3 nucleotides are TGTGCCAGCAGTTTCACAGGGAAGGAGACAGATACGCAGTATTTT. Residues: CASSFTGKETDTQYF.

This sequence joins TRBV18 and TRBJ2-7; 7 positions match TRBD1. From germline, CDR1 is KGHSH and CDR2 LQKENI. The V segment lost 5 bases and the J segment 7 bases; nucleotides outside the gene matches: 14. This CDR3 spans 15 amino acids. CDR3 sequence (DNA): TGTGCCAGCTCAGAAACCGGGACAGATACGAGGGAGCAGTACTTC. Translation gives CASSETGTDTREQYF.

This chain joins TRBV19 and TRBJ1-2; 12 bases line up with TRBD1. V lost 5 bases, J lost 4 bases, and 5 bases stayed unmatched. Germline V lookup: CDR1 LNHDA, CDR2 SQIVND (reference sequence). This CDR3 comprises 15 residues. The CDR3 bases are TGTGCCAGTAGTGCACCGGGACAGGGGGCCTATGGCTACACCTTC. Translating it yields CASSAPGQGAYGYTF.

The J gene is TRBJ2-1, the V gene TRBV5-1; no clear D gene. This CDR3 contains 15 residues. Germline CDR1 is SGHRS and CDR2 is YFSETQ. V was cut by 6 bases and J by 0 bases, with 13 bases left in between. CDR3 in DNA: TGCGCCAGCACCAAGTACCTAAGCTCCTACAATGAGCAGTTCTTC. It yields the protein CASTKYLSSYNEQFF.

The CDR3 sequence is CASSLGSGRGETQYF. CDR3 nucleotide sequence: TGTGCCAGCAGCTTAGGTAGCGGGAGAGGAGAGACCCAGTACTTC. The chain couples TRBV11-3 to TRBJ2-5, with 9 bases fitting TRBD2. This CDR3 region has 15 residues. V was pared by 1 base and J by 4 bases, with 4 bases of the junction left unmatched. Germline V gene data show CDR1 as SGHNT and CDR2 as YENEEA.

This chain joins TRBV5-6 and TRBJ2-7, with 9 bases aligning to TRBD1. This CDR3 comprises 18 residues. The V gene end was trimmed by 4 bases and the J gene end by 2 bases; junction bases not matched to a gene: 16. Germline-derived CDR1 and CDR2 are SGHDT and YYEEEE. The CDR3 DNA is TGTGCCAGCAGCAACCCCGAAGGGACAGGGTTTGGTCCCTACGAGCAGTACTTC. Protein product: CASSNPEGTGFGPYEQYF.

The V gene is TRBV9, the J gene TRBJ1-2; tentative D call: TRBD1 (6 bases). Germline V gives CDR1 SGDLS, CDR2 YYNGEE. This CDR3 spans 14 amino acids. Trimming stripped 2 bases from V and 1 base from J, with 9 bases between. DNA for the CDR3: TGTGCCAGCAGCGTCAGGGGCGATAACTATGGCTACACCTTC. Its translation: CASSVRGDNYGYTF.

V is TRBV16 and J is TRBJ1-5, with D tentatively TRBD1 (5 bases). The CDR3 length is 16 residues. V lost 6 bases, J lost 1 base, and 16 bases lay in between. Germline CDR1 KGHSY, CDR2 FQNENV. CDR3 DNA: TGTGCCAGCAGTCAAGGCCAGGGTTCGAGCAATCAGCCCCAGCATTTT. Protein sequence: CASSQGQGSSNQPQHF.

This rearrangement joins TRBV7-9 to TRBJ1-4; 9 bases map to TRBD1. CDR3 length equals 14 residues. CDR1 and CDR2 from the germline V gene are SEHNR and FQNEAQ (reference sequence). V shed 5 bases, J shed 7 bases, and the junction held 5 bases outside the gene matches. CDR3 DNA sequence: TGTGCCAGCAGCCAGGGACAGGGAGGTGAAAAACTGTTTTTT. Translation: CASSQGQGGEKLFF.

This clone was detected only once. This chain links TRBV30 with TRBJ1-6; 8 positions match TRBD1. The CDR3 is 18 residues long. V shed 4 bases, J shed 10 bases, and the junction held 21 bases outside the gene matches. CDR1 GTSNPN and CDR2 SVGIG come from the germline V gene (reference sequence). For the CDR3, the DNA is TGTGCCTGGATCGAAGGACAGGGTATAGGCCTCGGGGTCTCACCCCTCCACTTT. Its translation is CAWIEGQGIGLGVSPLHF.